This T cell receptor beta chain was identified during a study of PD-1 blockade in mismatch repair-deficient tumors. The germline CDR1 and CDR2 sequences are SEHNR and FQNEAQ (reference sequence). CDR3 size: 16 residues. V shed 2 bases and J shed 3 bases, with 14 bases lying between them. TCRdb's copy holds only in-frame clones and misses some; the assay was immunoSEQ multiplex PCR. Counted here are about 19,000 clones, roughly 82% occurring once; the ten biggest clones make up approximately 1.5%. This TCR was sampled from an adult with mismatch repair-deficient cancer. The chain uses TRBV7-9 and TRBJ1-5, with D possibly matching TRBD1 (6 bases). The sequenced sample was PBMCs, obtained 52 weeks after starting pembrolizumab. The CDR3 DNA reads TGTGCCAGCAGCTTAAATTGGGGGCCGATCAATCAGCCCCAGCATTTT. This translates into CASSLNWGPINQPQHF.